This T cell receptor (beta chain) was identified during a study of blood T cell repertoires in COVID-19. The method was immunoSEQ multiplex PCR; TCRdb's version includes in-frame clones alone and lacks a portion of them. The data contain fewer than 100,000 clones, 80% to 90% of them singletons. This clone was picked up one time. After removal of 6 bases from V and 3 bases from J, the junction contained 7 bases not matched to a gene. The germline V gene has CDR1 MGHRA and CDR2 YSYEKL. The CDR3 has 16 residues. Sequencing used peripheral blood. This clonotype was sampled from a human donor in a cohort sampled during active COVID-19. The chain has TRBV4-1 and TRBJ2-3; 12 bases are a match to TRBD2. CDR3 in DNA: TGCGCCAGCAGGGAAAGACTAGCGGGGGAGACAGATACGCAGTATTTT. This sequence encodes CASRERLAGETDTQYF.